A selection of T cell receptor beta chains follows, all from one sample in a study of blood T cell repertoires in COVID-19. Here immunoSEQ multiplex PCR was the method, and the copy in TCRdb shows in-frame clones only, minus some. This sample yields about 210,000 clones, of which approximately 90% are seen a single time; under 5.5% belongs to the top ten. The source material was peripheral blood. These TCRs come from a middle-aged woman with acute or convalescent COVID-19. Each CDR3 is given with its conserved first and last residue.

J	V	CDR3
TRBJ2-2	TRBV4-1	CASSHVPGLAGGLNTGELFF
TRBJ1-1	TRBV6-2/TRBV6-3	CASSTTGGNTEAFF
TRBJ1-2	TRBV13	CASSLERTGVPYGYTF
TRBJ2-3	TRBV11-2	CASSPYQGSFTDTQYF
TRBJ1-3	TRBV15	CATRVGLGGNTIYF
TRBJ2-1	TRBV18	CASSRTSGGVNEQFF
TRBJ1-4	TRBV2	CASSGQGPNEKLFF
TRBJ2-1	TRBV7-9	CASRLTGAEQFF
TRBJ1-4	TRBV28	CASSLGQNEKLFF
TRBJ2-1	TRBV5-5	CASSLAEGAAYNEQFF
TRBJ1-2	TRBV30	CAWSVAGGYGYTF
TRBJ1-1	TRBV11-2	CASSLEQAPEAFF
TRBJ1-4	TRBV24-1	CATAGRSNEKLFF
TRBJ2-3	TRBV7-6	CASSSPGTSGGAWTDTQYF
TRBJ2-1	TRBV6-5	CASSYSRLAAQFF
TRBJ2-1	TRBV10-2	CASSLTGGAGNEQFF
TRBJ2-3	TRBV7-8	CASRYSSSGGAEDTQYF
TRBJ2-5	TRBV7-2	CASSLTSGDQETQYF
TRBJ1-1	TRBV5-1	CASSLFMNTEAFF
TRBJ1-4	TRBV10-1	CAPSAFRDCRSDEKLFF
TRBJ2-3	TRBV5-1	CASSSTNTDTQYF
TRBJ2-1	TRBV11-2	CASSPRPGLAPEGEFF
TRBJ1-5	TRBV6-5	CASSLQARNQPQHF
TRBJ2-6	TRBV20-1	CSASGQGVRSAGANVLTF
TRBJ2-1	TRBV6-5	CASSYTYNEQFF
TRBJ2-1	TRBV20-1	CSASRLAGGNEQFF
TRBJ2-3	TRBV9	CASSGRVRGGDTQYF
TRBJ1-1	TRBV5-6	CASSITGSLNTEAFF
TRBJ1-4	TRBV10-3	CAISDQSGPWGPNEKLFF
TRBJ1-3	TRBV5-4	CASSVAGVTGNTIYF
TRBJ1-6	TRBV7-2	CASSSRGQGALANSPLHF
TRBJ1-2	TRBV4-1	CASSQVWVAGGGYTF
TRBJ1-1	TRBV4-1	CASSRWRGGNTEAFF
TRBJ1-1	TRBV6-4	CASSTQGWNTEAFF
TRBJ1-1	TRBV7-8	CASSFGVRTEAFF
TRBJ2-3	TRBV10-3	CAISESTGSSTDTQYF
TRBJ1-1	TRBV2	CARLLGNTGNTEAFF